This TCR beta chain was sequenced during a study of HIV-infected children after antiretroviral therapy interruption. Treatment noted: PENTA 11 planned treatment interruption arm or continuous ART arm. From germline, CDR1 is LNHDA and CDR2 SQIVND (reference sequence). CDR3 size: 12 residues. V lost 11 bases to trimming and J lost 4 bases, with 12 bases between them. Unique molecular identifiers were included in an RNA-based 3' RACE TCR library. Each CDR3 protein is one row after TCRdb ran MiXCR on the 3' RACE reads. The repertoire holds around 15,000 distinct CDR3 sequences, less than 4% seen once, with about 4.8% in the top ten. This clonotype occurred many times.

The gene calls are TRBV19 and TRBJ1-5; the D is unclear. This sequence originates from a child aged 2-17 years with HIV. The starting material was CD45RA+ CD4+ T cells from PBMCs, obtained from a donor given antiretroviral therapy, either interrupted or continuous. Subset meaning: naive CD4+ CD45RA+ CD45RO- T cells. CDR3 in DNA: TGTGCCCCCATGAAGGAAAATCAGCCCCAGCATTTT. This gives the protein CAPMKENQPQHF.